A selection of T cell receptor beta chains follows, all from one sample in a study of T cells in Graves' hyperthyroidism and ophthalmopathy. TCRdb recomputed calls from the multiplex PCR reads with MiXCR, one row per CDR3 protein. Here the sample spans over 700,000 distinct CDR3 sequences, about two fifths being singletons. The sequenced material came from blood. Receptor source: a man younger than 35 with Graves' hyperthyroidism. CDR3s include the opening cysteine and the closing phenylalanine or tryptophan. D genes are given only for firm matches. Part of the rows lack a size; the others show once, few, many or a class for expanded clones.

cdr3_nt	cdr3_aa	clone_size	d_call	v_call	j_call
TGTGCCAGCAGTTACGTGGACAGCAACAATCAGCCCCAGCATTTT	CASSYVDSNNQPQHF	NA	NA	TRBV10-2	TRBJ1-5
TGTGCCATCAAGGGGGCTATGAACACTGAAGCTTTCTTT	CAIKGAMNTEAFF	NA	TRBD1	TRBV10-3	TRBJ1-1
TGTGCCAGCAGTTCCGGGGCAGGGAACACTGAAGCTTTCTTT	CASSSGAGNTEAFF	many	NA	TRBV12-3/TRBV12-4	TRBJ1-1
TGTGCCAGTAGTATAGGGGGGCAGACCCAGTACTTC	CASSIGGQTQYF	few	NA	TRBV19	TRBJ2-5
TGTGCCAGCAGTTACCCCGCCTCGGAGAACACTGAAGCTTTCTTT	CASSYPASENTEAFF	many	NA	TRBV6-6	TRBJ1-1
TGTGCCAGTAGTACCCCCAGGGCGGGCACTGAAGCTTTCTTT	CASSTPRAGTEAFF	many	NA	TRBV19	TRBJ1-1
TGTGCCAGCAGCGCTCGGACTGGGGGCATCTATGGCTACACCTTC	CASSARTGGIYGYTF	NA	NA	TRBV7-2	TRBJ1-2
TGCGCCAGCAGCCGAGTCGGGACAGGCCAAGAGACCCAGTACTTC	CASSRVGTGQETQYF	few	TRBD1	TRBV4-1	TRBJ2-5
TGCAGCTTGGGACTAGCGGGAGGGCAAGAGACCCAGTACTTC	CSLGLAGGQETQYF	once	TRBD2	TRBV29-1	TRBJ2-5
TGTGCCATCAGGAGCGACAGGGGGCCGGAAGAGACCCAGTACTTC	CAIRSDRGPEETQYF	NA	TRBD1	TRBV10-3	TRBJ2-5
TGTGCCAGCAGCGGACCATACGAGCAGTACTTC	CASSGPYEQYF	many	NA	TRBV2	TRBJ2-7
TGTGCCACCAGCAGAGATTCTCATCAGCCCCAGCATTTT	CATSRDSHQPQHF	many	NA	TRBV15	TRBJ1-5
TGTGCCAGCAGCTTAAGGGGGGAGAATTACAATGAGCAGTTCTTC	CASSLRGENYNEQFF	NA	NA	TRBV7-8	TRBJ2-1
TGTGCCAGCAGCTTAGAAGGTCTAGCGGGTTCCCTCTCGCGACCCACCGGGGAGCTGTTTTTT	CASSLEGLAGSLSRPTGELFF	NA	TRBD2	TRBV11-2	TRBJ2-2
TGTGCCAGCAGTTATCGGGACTTGGCCCAAGAGACCCAGTACTTC	CASSYRDLAQETQYF	few	NA	TRBV6-5	TRBJ2-5
TGTGCCAGCAGTTTTTTAGCGGGGCAGAACACCGGGGAGCTGTTTTTT	CASSFLAGQNTGELFF	NA	TRBD2	TRBV6-5	TRBJ2-2
TGCAGCGTTGACGGGACAGGGGGCGGCACTGAAGCTTTCTTT	CSVDGTGGGTEAFF	many	TRBD1	TRBV29-1	TRBJ1-1
TGTGCCTCATATCAAGACCTCGGGTCCTACGAGCAGTACTTC	CASYQDLGSYEQYF	few	NA	TRBV5-4	TRBJ2-7
TGTGCCACCAGTGATTCAGGGCAGACAGGGACCGGGGAGCTGTTTTTT	CATSDSGQTGTGELFF	NA	TRBD1	TRBV24-1	TRBJ2-2
TGCGCCAGCACGTTGGACAGCAGAGGTGAAGCTTTCTTT	CASTLDSRGEAFF	NA	NA	TRBV5-1	TRBJ1-1
TGTGCCAGCAGCCGGACAGGGGAAACTGGAAACACCATATATTTT	CASSRTGETGNTIYF	NA	TRBD1	TRBV7-2	TRBJ1-3
TGTGCCATCAGGACGGGGTTTACCGGGGAGCTGTTTTTT	CAIRTGFTGELFF	many	NA	TRBV10-3	TRBJ2-2
TGTGTCAGCAGTTTATTCGGCGGAGAAGGGGCTTTCTTT	CVSSLFGGEGAFF	NA	NA	TRBV12-3/TRBV12-4	TRBJ1-1
TGTGCCAGCAGCCAAGAGGCGGCAGGGGGCTACGAGCAGTACTTC	CASSQEAAGGYEQYF	NA	TRBD1	TRBV7-8	TRBJ2-7
TGCAGTGCTAGATCCGCAGGGGGCGCGGGAGAAAAACTGTTTTTT	CSARSAGGAGEKLFF	few	TRBD1	TRBV20-1	TRBJ1-4
TGCAGTGCTAGGGGATCTAGCGGGGTCACCTACGAGCAGTACTTC	CSARGSSGVTYEQYF	NA	TRBD2	TRBV20-1	TRBJ2-7
TGTGCCAGCAGCCCACCCGAATCCGGGGAGCTGTTTTTT	CASSPPESGELFF	many	NA	TRBV7-9	TRBJ2-2
TGTGCCAGCAGCTGGGGGGCATTCGGAGCTTTCTTT	CASSWGAFGAFF	few	NA	TRBV12-3/TRBV12-4	TRBJ1-1
TGTGCCAGCAGTCAGACTAGCGGGAGAATCGGGGAGCTGTTTTTT	CASSQTSGRIGELFF	many	TRBD2	TRBV2	TRBJ2-2
TGTGCCAGCAGCTGGGGGCTCCAAAACCCTTCTGGAAACACCATATATTTT	CASSWGLQNPSGNTIYF	many	NA	TRBV25-1	TRBJ1-3
TGTGCCAGCAACTCGGGGAGCCAGCCCCAGCATTTT	CASNSGSQPQHF	once	NA	TRBV7-9	TRBJ1-5
TGTGCCAGCAAAGAGGGACCTGATAATTCACCCCTCCACTTT	CASKEGPDNSPLHF	many	NA	TRBV6-5	TRBJ1-6
TGTGCCAGCAGCCCACGGCCGCAACAGGGGTTGCACACTGAAGCTTTCTTT	CASSPRPQQGLHTEAFF	NA	TRBD1	TRBV7-6	TRBJ1-1
TGTGCCAGCAGACTTAGGGGAACGATTGAAGCTTTCTTT	CASRLRGTIEAFF	NA	NA	TRBV6-5	TRBJ1-1
TGTGCCAGCAGTTTTAGAGAAGACTACTACGAGCAGTACTTC	CASSFREDYYEQYF	few	NA	TRBV12-3/TRBV12-4	TRBJ2-7
TGCAGTGCCGGTTTGGAGGTGTTCTACGAGCAGTACTTC	CSAGLEVFYEQYF	few	NA	TRBV20-1	TRBJ2-7
TGTGCCAGCAGTTACCGTTCCTCACGTGGGGGAGAACAGCCCCAGCATTTT	CASSYRSSRGGEQPQHF	few	NA	TRBV6-6	TRBJ1-5
TGTGCCACCAGCAGCAGAGATACGCAGTATTTT	CATSSRDTQYF	NA	NA	TRBV15	TRBJ2-3
TGCAGTGCCGTTAGCCCAACCACTACCCAAGAGACCCAGTACTTC	CSAVSPTTTQETQYF	few	NA	TRBV20-1	TRBJ2-5
TGTGCCAGCAAGGGAGGGACAGGAGAAAAACTGTTTTTT	CASKGGTGEKLFF	NA	TRBD1	TRBV2	TRBJ1-4
TGCAGTGCCCCGATGGGGGATCGGGGGGACTACGAGCAGTACTTC	CSAPMGDRGDYEQYF	NA	TRBD2	TRBV20-1	TRBJ2-7
TGTGCCAGCAGCTGGTGGGACAGGGGGTCGGAGACCCAGTACTTC	CASSWWDRGSETQYF	NA	TRBD1	TRBV7-2	TRBJ2-5
TGTGCCAGCAGGGCCGGGACAGGGGGTCAGCCCCAGCATTTT	CASRAGTGGQPQHF	NA	TRBD1	TRBV12-3/TRBV12-4	TRBJ1-5
TGTGCCAGCAGCCTCCAGGCCGGGACAGGGCTCTCCGAGCAGTACTTC	CASSLQAGTGLSEQYF	few	TRBD1	TRBV13	TRBJ2-7
TGTGCCAGCAGCCAAGATAGCCTTTACGAGCAGTACTTC	CASSQDSLYEQYF	many	NA	TRBV14	TRBJ2-7
TGCAGTGCTAACCCCGGGGTAGCGGGGTCCTACGAGCAGTACTTC	CSANPGVAGSYEQYF	NA	TRBD2	TRBV20-1	TRBJ2-7
TGTGCCAGCAGCTCTAAGGCGGGGGGTGGCACTGAAGCTTTCTTT	CASSSKAGGGTEAFF	few	NA	TRBV7-3	TRBJ1-1